The 11 T cell receptor beta chains reported below all come from one sample, sequenced in a study of cytomegalovirus exposure and HLA in healthy donors. Vbeta (60) and Jbeta (13) primers were used in the PCR. Method: immunoSEQ multiplex PCR; TCRdb's copy keeps in-frame clones and lacks some. The data hold about 140,000 clones, with 75% to 80% observed a single time. Material for sequencing was PBMCs. The receptors here all came from a female donor in good health and CMV-seronegative.

This clone was seen just once. For the CDR3, the DNA is TGCGCCAGCAGCTCGAGAACTAGCACAGATACGCAGTATTTT. Translating it yields CASSSRTSTDTQYF. The chain employs TRBV5-1 and TRBJ2-3; D remains ambiguous. Germline V gene sequence: CDR1 SGHRS, CDR2 YFSETQ. Trimming left V 3 bases short and J 0 bases short, with 8 bases between. CDR3 length: 14 amino acids.

The rearrangement links TRBV6-1 to TRBJ1-5; TRBD1 might be the D (6 bases). The ends were cut back, 7 bases at V and 5 bases at J, with 15 bases in the middle. Germline assignment: CDR1 MNHNS and CDR2 SASEGT. The CDR3 spans 14 residues. DNA of the CDR3: TGTGCCAGCACTGGGGGCGGTGGGGATCAGCCCCAGCATTTT. It encodes CASTGGGGDQPQHF.

CDR3 amino acids: CASSSEIFSYNEQFF. The DNA for the CDR3 is TGTGCCAGCAGTTCTGAGATATTCTCCTACAATGAGCAGTTCTTC. V usage is TRBV6-4 and J usage is TRBJ2-1; the D is unclear. The germline V and J ends were trimmed by 5 bases and 0 bases, with 11 bases remaining between them. CDR3 size: 15 residues. The V gene's germline CDR1 is MRHNA and CDR2 SNTAGT.

V gene TRBV9 combines with J gene TRBJ1-2; 8 nucleotides match TRBD1. The CDR3 runs to 16 residues. V lost 4 bases, J lost 5 bases, and 13 bases stayed unmatched. Germline V gene sequence: CDR1 SGDLS, CDR2 YYNGEE. The CDR3 is CASSPRDRTLFYGYTF. The CDR3 nucleotides are TGTGCCAGCAGCCCGAGGGACAGGACCTTATTTTATGGCTACACCTTC.

This chain links TRBV6-6 with TRBJ1-4; 7 positions agree with TRBD1. J gave up 4 bases and V 8 bases, and 4 bases lay outside the gene matches. CDR1 MNHNY and CDR2 SVGAGI come from the germline V gene (reference sequence). The CDR3 consists of 13 residues. The CDR3 reads CASGDRLNEKLFF. Here the CDR3 DNA reads TGTGCCAGCGGGGACAGACTTAATGAAAAACTGTTTTTT.

The J gene is TRBJ1-1, the V gene TRBV5-1, with D possibly being TRBD1 (6 bases). The CDR3 totals 13 residues. V gave up 3 bases and J gave up 2 bases, with 8 bases separating them. Germline CDR1 reads SGHRS; CDR2 reads YFSETQ. CDR3 loop: CASSWGTNTEAFF. In nucleotides, the CDR3 is TGCGCCAGCAGCTGGGGGACAAACACTGAAGCTTTCTTT.

The J gene is TRBJ1-1, the V gene TRBV9, with TRBD1 as a possible D gene (6 bases). V gave up 4 bases and J gave up 3 bases, with 10 bases separating them. The germline gives CDR1 SGDLS, CDR2 YYNGEE. There are 13 residues in the CDR3. The CDR3, as DNA: TGTGCCAGCAGCTCGCAGGGGTACACTGAAGCTTTCTTT. It translates to CASSSQGYTEAFF.

This chain links TRBV19 with TRBJ1-5, with D uncertain. CDR3 size: 15 residues. Germline CDR1 reads LNHDA; CDR2 reads SQIVND (reference sequence). V was clipped by 1 base and J by 3 bases, with 10 bases between them. The DNA for the CDR3 is TGTGCCAGTAGTATAGGGAGCTTAACCAATCAGCCCCAGCATTTT. It encodes CASSIGSLTNQPQHF. The full variable domain, its missing parts supplied by reference TRBV19 and TRBJ1-5, is DGGITQSPKYLFRKEGQNVTLSCEQNLNHDAMYWYRQDPGQGLRLIYYSQIVNDFQKGDIAEGYSVSREKKESFPLTVTSAQKNPTAFYLCASSIGSLTNQPQHFGDGTRLSIL.

The V and J genes are TRBV7-7 and TRBJ2-5; 11 bases align to TRBD2. Germline V lookup: CDR1 SSHAT, CDR2 FNYEAQ (reference sequence). CDR3 length: 18 amino acids. The V and J ends lost 4 bases and 4 bases, in that order; junction bases with no gene match: 14. CDR3 DNA sequence: TGTGCCAGCAGCTCCCCCCGGGGTAGCGGGGGGGCGGGAGAGACCCAGTACTTC. Its protein is CASSSPRGSGGAGETQYF.

The chain joins TRBV6-5 to TRBJ2-7; 11 positions match TRBD1. CDR3 length: 15 residues. V shed 5 bases, J shed 7 bases, and the junction held 10 bases outside the gene matches. Germline CDR1 is MNHEY and CDR2 is SVGAGI. CDR3 bases: TGTGCCAGCAGTGCCATTGGACAGGGGGCTGGAGAGCAGTACTTC. Translating it yields CASSAIGQGAGEQYF.

This clone has more than one count but fewer than ten. The genes are TRBV6-6 and TRBJ1-5; 7 bases fit TRBD1. CDR3 size: 13 residues. Germline CDR1 and CDR2: MNHNY and SVGAGI (reference sequence). Losses at the gene ends were 6 bases for V and 5 bases for J; bases not matched to a gene: 4. CDR3 sequence: CASSHTGDQPQHF. The CDR3 DNA reads TGTGCCAGCAGCCATACAGGGGATCAGCCCCAGCATTTT.